These 10 T cell receptor beta chains came from one sample sequenced in a study of blood T cell repertoires in COVID-19. Only in-frame clones appear in the TCRdb table, and some are missing; sequencing was by immunoSEQ multiplex PCR. The sample has roughly 390,000 clones, 85% seen once. Material for sequencing was peripheral blood. Receptors originate from a woman under 30 with acute or convalescent COVID-19.

The V and J genes are TRBV27 and TRBJ1-5; maybe TRBD1 (5 bases). The CDR3 runs to 14 residues. V was clipped by 5 bases and J by 3 bases, with 11 bases between them. Germline V CDR1 and CDR2: MNHEY, SMNVEV (reference sequence). CDR3 DNA: TGTGCCAGCAGTCCCCAGGGATACAATCAGCCCCAGCATTTT. Translated: CASSPQGYNQPQHF.

The gene calls are TRBV19 and TRBJ1-3, with D possibly TRBD1 on 5 matching bases. There are 14 residues in the CDR3. CDR1 LNHDA and CDR2 SQIVND come from the germline V gene (reference sequence). V was cut by 8 bases and J by 0 bases, with 11 bases left in between. Here the CDR3 reads CASSDSRSGNTIYF. DNA of the CDR3: TGTGCCAGTTCAGACAGCCGCTCTGGAAACACCATATATTTT.

The chain uses TRBV24-1 and TRBJ2-5; 9 bases fit TRBD2. V was clipped by 2 bases and J by 3 bases; unmatched bases: 12. Germline-derived CDR1 and CDR2 are KGHDR and SFDVKD. The CDR3 sequence is 18 residues long. CDR3: CATSDSRGGQGTKETQYF. DNA of the CDR3: TGTGCCACCAGTGATTCGCGGGGGGGGCAGGGGACGAAAGAGACCCAGTACTTC.

This rearrangement joins TRBV10-3 to TRBJ1-2; TRBD1 matches at 11 bases. The germline V gene encodes CDR1 ENHRY and CDR2 SYGVKD. Trimming removed 3 bases from V and 4 bases from J; junction bases left unmatched: 7. CDR3 size: 16 residues. CDR3 nucleotide sequence: TGTGCCATCAGTGATTTGGACAGGGGGCTTATCTATGGCTACACCTTC. Residues: CAISDLDRGLIYGYTF.

The chain combines TRBV5-1 with TRBJ2-3; 7 bases align to TRBD1. V shed 4 bases, J shed 6 bases, and the junction held 14 bases outside the gene matches. CDR1 SGHRS and CDR2 YFSETQ come from the germline V gene. The CDR3 is 16 residues long. CDR3 in amino acids: CASSGYLDRSQDTQYF. The CDR3 bases are TGCGCCAGCAGCGGTTACCTGGACAGGTCTCAGGATACGCAGTATTTT.

The chain links TRBV2 to TRBJ1-3; 9 positions agree with TRBD1. This CDR3 is built from 13 residues. The V gene end was trimmed by 8 bases and the J gene end by 9 bases; junction bases not matched to a gene: 8. The germline V gene encodes CDR1 SNHLY and CDR2 FYNNEI. The CDR3 sequence is CASGRDRDSTIYF. In DNA, the CDR3 is TGTGCCAGCGGAAGGGACAGGGACTCCACCATATATTTT.

The V call is TRBV18, the J call TRBJ1-4; 7 positions agree with TRBD1. The V segment lost 3 bases and the J segment 1 base; nucleotides outside the gene matches: 2. Looked up from germline, CDR1 is KGHSH and CDR2 is LQKENI. The CDR3 has 15 amino acids. CDR3 protein: CASSPRTGTNEKLFF. CDR3 nucleotides: TGTGCCAGCTCACCCAGGACAGGAACTAATGAAAAACTGTTTTTT.

The chain recombines TRBV4-1 with TRBJ2-2, with 11 positions matching TRBD2. This CDR3 contains 18 residues. Trimming took 1 base from V and 7 from J; bases not matched to a gene: 11. Germline values: CDR1 MGHRA, CDR2 YSYEKL. CDR3 loop: CASSQGDVAGGRNGELFF. In DNA, the CDR3 is TGCGCCAGCAGCCAAGGGGATGTAGCGGGGGGGCGGAACGGGGAGCTGTTTTTT.

The chain carries TRBV29-1 and TRBJ2-3; D is uncertain. This CDR3 has 13 residues. Germline CDR1 is SQVTM and CDR2 is ANQGSEA. Trimming left V 5 bases short and J 4 bases short, with 13 bases between. CDR3 nucleotide sequence: TGCAGCGTTACTTCCGAGTTCCCAGATACGCAGTATTTT. As protein: CSVTSEFPDTQYF.

This chain connects TRBV5-6 to TRBJ2-5; 8 bases align to TRBD2. The CDR3 extends over 17 amino acids. Germline trimming cut 0 bases from V and 5 bases from J; bases unmatched to any gene: 12. The V gene's germline CDR1 is SGHDT and CDR2 YYEEEE. The CDR3 region has the DNA TGTGCCAGCAGCTTGGCCGGAAGGCTAGCGGGCCGGGAGACCCAGTACTTC. Translating gives CASSLAGRLAGRETQYF.